The 32 T cell receptor beta chains reported below all come from one sample, sequenced in a study of blood T cell repertoires in COVID-19. Sequencing was performed with immunoSEQ multiplex PCR; in TCRdb, only in-frame clones are kept and a portion is missing. The sample includes around 150,000 clones, approximately 87% seen only once; the top ten take under 13%. The sample comprised peripheral blood. The receptors come from a woman aged 70-85 years with COVID-19, enrolled during active disease.

The chain carries TRBV9 and TRBJ2-1; possible D gene TRBD2, 6 bases. CDR3 length: 16 amino acids. V lost 2 bases, J lost 7 bases, and 19 bases lay in between. The germline V gene encodes CDR1 SGDLS and CDR2 YYNGEE. CDR3 DNA: TGTGCCAGCAGCGTGGGACTTTTAACGATAGGGAATGAGCAGTTCTTC. It translates to CASSVGLLTIGNEQFF. The entire variable domain, with the rest obtained from reference TRBV9 and TRBJ2-1, is as follows: DSGVTQTPKHLITATGQRVTLRCSPRSGDLSVYWYQQSLDQGLQFLIQYYNGEERAKGNILERFSAQQFPDLHSELNLSSLELGDSALYFCASSVGLLTIGNEQFFGPGTRLTVL.

The V call is TRBV18, the J call TRBJ1-6, with TRBD1 matching over 7 bases. Per germline, CDR1 KGHSH and CDR2 LQKENI. The junction had 3 bases not matched to a gene; V was cut back by 5 bases and J by 5 bases. The CDR3 contains 14 residues. CDR3 protein: CASSLDRNNSPLHF. For the CDR3, the DNA is TGTGCCAGCTCATTGGACAGGAATAATTCACCCCTCCACTTT. The complete variable domain, with remaining parts taken from reference TRBV18 and TRBJ1-6, reads NAGVMQNPRHLVRRRGQEARLRCSPMKGHSHVYWYRQLPEEGLKFMVYLQKENIIDESGMPKERFSAEFPKEGPSILRIQQVVRGDSAAYFCASSLDRNNSPLHFGNGTRLTVT.

The rearrangement links TRBV28 to TRBJ1-1; TRBD1 matches 12 bases. The CDR3 has 14 amino acids. Trimming at V came to 2 bases and at J to 11 bases, leaving 6 bases not matched to a gene. Germline V gene data show CDR1 as MDHEN and CDR2 as SYDVKM. CDR3 bases: TGTGCCAGCAGTTTAACTGGGACAGGGGGCAGGGCTTTCTTT. Its protein product is CASSLTGTGGRAFF. The full variable domain, with the rest looked up from reference TRBV28 and TRBJ1-1, is DVKVTQSSRYLVKRTGEKVFLECVQDMDHENMFWYRQDPGLGLRLIYFSYDVKMKEKGDIPEGYSVSREKKERFSLILESASTNQTSMYLCASSLTGTGGRAFFGQGTRLTVV.

The chain couples TRBV7-9 to TRBJ1-5; D is possibly TRBD1 (6 bases). CDR1 and CDR2 from the germline V gene are SEHNR and FQNEAQ (reference sequence). CDR3 length: 17 amino acids. Trimming pared 1 base from V and 4 bases from J, leaving 17 bases between. The CDR3 bases are TGTGCCAGCAGCTTAGAGTTAGGCAGGGGTAGAAATCAGCCCCAGCATTTT. This encodes CASSLELGRGRNQPQHF.

This chain connects TRBV12-3 or TRBV12-4 to TRBJ1-5; D possibly corresponds to TRBD1 (6 bases). This CDR3 contains 13 residues. The V end lost 3 bases, the J end lost 7 bases, and 10 bases lay between the germline ends. In nucleotides, the CDR3 is TGTGCCAGCAGTTTGGGACATACCCAGCCCCAGCATTTT. This translates into CASSLGHTQPQHF.

The chain is built from TRBV9 and TRBJ2-7, with D maybe TRBD1 (5 bases). V was pared by 0 bases and J by 6 bases, with 7 bases between. Germline V gene sequence: CDR1 SGDLS, CDR2 YYNGEE. The CDR3 totals 12 residues. The CDR3 DNA reads TGTGCCAGCAGCGTAGGACAGACCGAGCAGTACTTC. Residues: CASSVGQTEQYF.

J is TRBJ1-2 and V is TRBV7-9; 7 bases map to TRBD1. With V trimmed by 5 bases and J by 3 bases, 6 bases remained unmatched. The CDR3 is 14 residues long. Germline V lookup: CDR1 SEHNR, CDR2 FQNEAQ (reference sequence). CDR3 bases: TGTGCCAGCAGCCGGGACAGTGACGACTATGGCTACACCTTC. The encoded protein is CASSRDSDDYGYTF.

V is TRBV7-8 and J is TRBJ1-5; 11 nucleotides line up with TRBD1. This CDR3 is 15 amino acids long. Germline V gives CDR1 SGHVS, CDR2 FQNEAQ. V lost 1 base to trimming and J lost 5 bases; unmatched junction nucleotides: 1. Here the CDR3 reads CASSLGTGGDQPQHF. In DNA, the CDR3 is TGTGCCAGCAGCTTAGGGACAGGGGGCGATCAGCCCCAGCATTTT.

The chain employs TRBV7-2 and TRBJ2-1; 8 bases are shared with TRBD2. V trimming: 5 bases; J trimming: 2 bases; junction bases outside the gene matches: 2. Germline V gene data show CDR1 as SGHTA and CDR2 as FQGNSA. CDR3 length equals 14 residues. CDR3 loop: CASSRTSPYNEQFF. CDR3 nucleotides: TGTGCCAGCAGCCGGACTAGCCCCTACAATGAGCAGTTCTTC.

The chain couples TRBV4-1 to TRBJ2-1; 10 nucleotides line up with TRBD2. The junction had 1 base not matched to a gene; V was cut back by 2 bases and J by 9 bases. The germline V gene encodes CDR1 MGHRA and CDR2 YSYEKL. The CDR3 is 13 residues long. The CDR3 nucleotides read TGCGCCAGCAGCCAACGGACTAGCGGTGAGCAGTTCTTC. Translated, it gives CASSQRTSGEQFF.

CDR3 sequence reads: CASSIAGNEQYF. The DNA for the CDR3 is TGTGCCAGTAGTATAGCCGGGAACGAGCAGTACTTC. The chain has TRBV19 and TRBJ2-7; perhaps TRBD2 as D (5 bases). CDR1 and CDR2 (germline): LNHDA, SQIVND (reference sequence). V lost 1 base to trimming and J lost 5 bases, with 6 bases between them. The CDR3 runs to 12 residues.

The CDR3 region is CASSSSGTGAWRLNTEAFF. Written as DNA, the CDR3 is TGCGCCAGCAGCTCCTCCGGGACAGGAGCCTGGAGGTTGAACACTGAAGCTTTCTTT. V and J are TRBV5-1 and TRBJ1-1; 8 nucleotides agree with TRBD1. The germline CDR1 and CDR2 sequences are SGHRS and YFSETQ. Unmatched junction bases numbered 16, after V lost 3 bases and J lost 0 bases. The CDR3 sequence is 19 residues long.

This clone was counted a single time. This sequence joins TRBV9 and TRBJ2-3; D gene uncertain. Trimming stripped 0 bases from V and 6 bases from J, with 8 bases between. In germline, CDR1 is SGDLS, CDR2 YYNGEE. CDR3 length equals 13 residues. The CDR3 loop reads CASSVATTDTQYF. The CDR3 DNA reads TGTGCCAGCAGCGTAGCTACCACCGATACGCAGTATTTT.

The chain has TRBV19 and TRBJ1-5, with TRBD1 matching 9 bases. Germline-derived CDR1 and CDR2 are LNHDA and SQIVND (reference sequence). The J segment lost 6 bases and the V segment lost 7 bases, leaving 7 bases of the junction unmatched. This CDR3 comprises 14 residues. CDR3 sequence: CASTIQGARQPQHF. The CDR3, as DNA: TGTGCCAGTACCATACAGGGGGCGCGTCAGCCCCAGCATTTT. Filled out from reference TRBV19 and TRBJ1-5, the complete variable domain reads DGGITQSPKYLFRKEGQNVTLSCEQNLNHDAMYWYRQDPGQGLRLIYYSQIVNDFQKGDIAEGYSVSREKKESFPLTVTSAQKNPTAFYLCASTIQGARQPQHFGDGTRLSIL.

The chain uses TRBV6-4 and TRBJ1-3; D gene ambiguous. With 4 bases removed from V and 2 bases from J, the gap between germline ends came to 6 bases. CDR3 length: 13 residues. CDR1 is MRHNA and CDR2 is SNTAGT in the germline V gene. This chain's CDR3 is CASSAGTGNTIYF. CDR3 nucleotide sequence: TGTGCCAGCAGTGCGGGAACTGGAAACACCATATATTTT.

The rearrangement links TRBV10-3 to TRBJ1-5; D unresolved. Trimming took 6 bases from V and 3 from J, leaving 9 bases between them. Germline loops: CDR1 ENHRY, CDR2 SYGVKD. The CDR3 totals 13 residues. CDR3 in amino acids: CAISGEINQPQHF. The CDR3 DNA reads TGTGCCATCAGCGGGGAAATCAATCAGCCCCAGCATTTT.

J is TRBJ2-1 and V is TRBV6-4; 10 nucleotides agree with TRBD1. Germline V gene lookup returns CDR1 MRHNA and CDR2 SNTAGT. This CDR3 has 17 residues. J was trimmed by 0 bases and V by 2 bases; bases with no gene match: 4. CDR3 protein: CASSDGQGDSSYNEQFF. The CDR3 nucleotides are TGTGCCAGCAGTGACGGACAGGGGGATAGCTCCTACAATGAGCAGTTCTTC.

A note on this clone: Its ends do not fully match the called genes, so a read error is possible. The rearrangement links TRBV2 to TRBJ2-3; a weak D match, TRBD1 (5 bases). The CDR3 has 12 residues. Looked up from germline, CDR1 is SNHLY and CDR2 is FYNNEI. CDR3 sequence (DNA): TGTGTCAGCAACAGGAACACAGATACGCAGTATTTT. Protein: CVSNRNTDTQYF. The whole variable domain, remainder taken from reference TRBV2 and TRBJ2-3, is EPEVTQTPSHQVTQMGQEVILRCVPISNHLYFYWYRQILGQKVEFLVSFYNNEISEKSEIFDDQFSVERPDGSNFTLKIRSTKLEDSAMYFCVSNRNTDTQYFGPGTRLTVL.

The chain links TRBV19 to TRBJ2-1; the match to TRBD2 covers 8 bases. This CDR3 is built from 14 residues. The junction had 2 bases not matched to a gene; V was cut back by 4 bases and J by 3 bases. CDR1 LNHDA and CDR2 SQIVND come from the germline V gene (reference sequence). The CDR3: CASSNGGDYNEQFF. As DNA, the CDR3 is TGTGCCAGTAGTAACGGGGGGGACTACAATGAGCAGTTCTTC.

The gene calls are TRBV28 and TRBJ1-6, with 11 bases that match TRBD1. The CDR3 runs 16 residues. Unmatched junction bases numbered 10, after V lost 8 bases and J lost 7 bases. The germline V gene has CDR1 MDHEN and CDR2 SYDVKM. This CDR3 is CASWPRDRGTNSPLHF. Here the CDR3 DNA reads TGTGCCAGCTGGCCCCGGGACAGGGGGACAAATTCACCCCTCCACTTT. Together with reference TRBV28 and TRBJ1-6, the CDR3 gives the full variable domain: DVKVTQSSRYLVKRTGEKVFLECVQDMDHENMFWYRQDPGLGLRLIYFSYDVKMKEKGDIPEGYSVSREKKERFSLILESASTNQTSMYLCASWPRDRGTNSPLHFGNGTRLTVT.

This rearrangement joins TRBV5-1 to TRBJ2-3; a weak D match, TRBD2 (6 bases). CDR3 size: 12 residues. V gave up 0 bases and J gave up 10 bases, with 9 bases separating them. CDR1 and CDR2 from the germline V gene are SGHRS and YFSETQ. The CDR3 region has the DNA TGCGCCAGCAGCTTGGGCGGGGAGGCGCAGTATTTT. It specifies CASSLGGEAQYF.

The rearrangement links TRBV29-1 to TRBJ1-1, with 7 bases matching TRBD1. The trim removed 6 bases at V and 1 base at J, leaving 8 bases unmatched. Per the germline V gene, CDR1 is SQVTM and CDR2 is ANQGSEA. This CDR3 has 14 residues. The CDR3 sequence: CSVRQGPANTEAFF. Here the CDR3 DNA reads TGCAGCGTAAGACAGGGACCTGCGAACACTGAAGCTTTCTTT.

This sequence joins TRBV9 and TRBJ2-5, with 16 bases matching TRBD2. Germline CDR1 reads SGDLS; CDR2 reads YYNGEE. Trimming took 3 bases from V and 5 from J; bases not matched to a gene: 7. This CDR3 is built from 17 residues. The CDR3: CASSEGTSGGADETQYF. CDR3 sequence (DNA): TGTGCCAGCAGCGAAGGGACTAGCGGGGGGGCGGACGAGACCCAGTACTTC.

This chain joins TRBV4-1 and TRBJ1-3; the match to TRBD1 covers 9 bases. In germline, CDR1 is MGHRA, CDR2 YSYEKL. The CDR3 spans 17 residues. Losses at the gene ends were 4 bases for V and 3 bases for J; bases not matched to a gene: 10. CDR3 in amino acids: CASSRIPGQGGGNTIYF. CDR3 nucleotides: TGCGCCAGCAGCCGTATACCGGGACAGGGAGGTGGAAACACCATATATTTT.

V gene TRBV2 combines with J gene TRBJ1-5, with 9 bases that match TRBD1. CDR1 is SNHLY and CDR2 is FYNNEI in the germline V gene. The CDR3 is 14 residues long. J gave up 5 bases and V 6 bases, and 5 bases lay outside the gene matches. CDR3 amino acids: CASSWDRVYQPQHF. The CDR3, as DNA: TGTGCCAGCAGCTGGGACAGGGTCTATCAGCCCCAGCATTTT.

The chain employs TRBV12-5 and TRBJ2-1; D might be TRBD2 (5 bases). V was cut by 7 bases and J by 9 bases, with 19 bases left in between. This CDR3 contains 14 residues. CDR1 is LGHNT and CDR2 is FRNRAP in the germline V gene. The CDR3 region has the DNA TGTGCTAGTGCCGCAGGACTCGATGGTAGTGAGCAGTTCTTC. This translates into CASAAGLDGSEQFF.

The V call is TRBV10-3, the J call TRBJ2-5; a possible D gene is TRBD2 (7 bases). V gave up 2 bases and J gave up 1 base, with 17 bases separating them. The CDR3 has 17 residues. Germline CDR1 ENHRY, CDR2 SYGVKD. CDR3 sequence reads: CAISEVFRGGGQETQYF. Here the CDR3 DNA reads TGTGCCATCAGTGAGGTTTTCAGGGGCGGGGGCCAAGAGACCCAGTACTTC.

The CDR3 region is CASHSYRTDTEAFF. CDR3 sequence (DNA): TGTGCCAGCCACTCTTACCGAACGGACACTGAAGCTTTCTTT. This chain joins TRBV7-9 and TRBJ1-1; D call uncertain. CDR1 SEHNR and CDR2 FQNEAQ come from the germline V gene (reference sequence). Trimming cost V 8 bases and J 3 bases, with 16 bases left between them. This CDR3 has 14 residues.

The chain recombines TRBV5-4 with TRBJ1-1, with unresolved D. Trimming stripped 3 bases from V and 0 bases from J, with 12 bases between. This CDR3 contains 15 residues. Germline V gene sequence: CDR1 SGHNT, CDR2 YYREEE (reference sequence). The CDR3 DNA reads TGTGCCAGCAGCTCCCGGGGAAGCATGAACACTGAAGCTTTCTTT. Amino acids: CASSSRGSMNTEAFF.

The rearrangement uses TRBV28 and TRBJ2-7, with 9 bases identical to TRBD2. Germline-derived CDR1 and CDR2 are MDHEN and SYDVKM. This CDR3 has 15 amino acids. With 1 base clipped from V and 3 bases from J, the junction kept 4 bases outside the gene matches. The CDR3: CASSLLAGGNYEQYF. The CDR3 DNA sequence: TGTGCCAGCAGTTTATTGGCGGGGGGGAACTACGAGCAGTACTTC. The whole variable domain, filled in from reference TRBV28 and TRBJ2-7, reads DVKVTQSSRYLVKRTGEKVFLECVQDMDHENMFWYRQDPGLGLRLIYFSYDVKMKEKGDIPEGYSVSREKKERFSLILESASTNQTSMYLCASSLLAGGNYEQYFGPGTRLTVT.

In this sample, this clone turned up once. The chain has TRBV6-1 and TRBJ2-3; D is unresolved. Per germline, CDR1 MNHNS and CDR2 SASEGT. This CDR3 is 16 amino acids long. V shed 2 bases and J shed 8 bases, with 20 bases lying between them. For the CDR3, the DNA is TGTGCCAGCAGTGAAATGAATCCCCTCATCGCAGTTACGCAGTATTTT. This encodes CASSEMNPLIAVTQYF.

This sequence joins TRBV28 and TRBJ1-6; D is undetermined. The CDR3 totals 13 residues. CDR1 is MDHEN and CDR2 is SYDVKM in the germline V gene. Trimming took 6 bases from V and 9 from J, leaving 12 bases between them. The CDR3 DNA reads as TGTGCCAGCAGAGAGCGAGGGAGTTCACCCCTCCACTTT. This translates into CASRERGSSPLHF.